The 11 T cell receptor beta chains below were found in one sample sequenced in a study of human T cells and chemical hapten exposure. Total RNA came from unfractionated whole blood. A single record per CDR3 protein comes from TCRdb applying MiXCR to the 5' RACE reads. Here the sample spans more than 75,000 distinct CDR3 sequences, around 15% being singletons. Receptor source: a female donor in good health.

The CDR3 here is CASSPRGGSSYNEQFF. CDR3 nucleotide sequence: TGTGCCAGCAGCCCACGGGGAGGATCCTCCTACAATGAGCAGTTCTTC. The chain recombines TRBV9 with TRBJ2-1; a possible D gene is TRBD2 (6 bases). From germline, CDR1 is SGDLS and CDR2 YYNGEE. The V end was cut by 4 bases, the J end by 0 bases, with 14 bases between. CDR3 length equals 16 residues.

The rearrangement joins TRBV12-3 or TRBV12-4 to TRBJ2-7, with D perhaps matching TRBD1 or TRBD2 (5 bases each). Trimming shortened V by 3 bases and J by 2 bases, and 11 bases separated the two germline ends. The CDR3 runs to 14 residues. CDR3 coding DNA: TGTGCCAGCAGTTTCCGGGACGGAGCCTACGAGCAGTACTTC. This gives the protein CASSFRDGAYEQYF.

This clonotype has just a few counts. The chain joins TRBV16 to TRBJ1-1; 7 bases map to TRBD1. The CDR3 extends over 15 amino acids. The junction had 7 bases not matched to a gene; V was cut back by 1 base and J by 5 bases. Germline V CDR1 and CDR2: KGHSY, FQNENV. The CDR3 protein is CASSQFWPGGTEAFF. The CDR3 region has the DNA TGTGCCAGCAGCCAATTTTGGCCAGGGGGTACTGAAGCTTTCTTT.

This clonotype was counted between two and nine times. V usage is TRBV13 and J usage is TRBJ1-5; no clear D. V lost 0 bases and J lost 5, with 8 bases in between. The CDR3 is 14 amino acids. CDR1 is PRHDT and CDR2 is FYEKMQ in the germline V gene (reference sequence). The CDR3 DNA reads TGTGCCAGCAGCTTAGGAGGCAGCCATCAGCCCCAGCATTTT. This codes for CASSLGGSHQPQHF.

The chain links TRBV7-2 to TRBJ1-5, with D uncertain. The germline gives CDR1 SGHTA, CDR2 FQGNSA. Trimming removed 5 bases from V and 4 bases from J, with 9 bases in between. The length of the CDR3 is 13 residues. The CDR3 DNA sequence: TGTGCCAGCAGCCAATGGGAGAATCAGCCCCAGCATTTT. This gives the protein CASSQWENQPQHF.

The rearrangement links TRBV6-2 or TRBV6-3 to TRBJ2-2, with 8 positions matching TRBD1. CDR1 and CDR2 (germline): MNHEY, SVGEGT. This CDR3 spans 15 amino acids. With V trimmed by 3 bases and J by 6 bases, 6 bases remained unmatched. In DNA form, the CDR3 reads TGTGCCAGCAGTTATCGGGGACAGGCCGCCGGGGAGCTGTTTTTT. This encodes CASSYRGQAAGELFF.

The V gene is TRBV4-1, the J gene TRBJ2-4; D may be TRBD1 (5 bases). The V and J ends lost 3 bases and 12 bases respectively, with 15 bases between them. Looked up from germline, CDR1 is MGHRA and CDR2 is YSYEKL. The CDR3 runs 13 residues. The chain's CDR3 is CASSQGSQGDQYF. The CDR3 bases are TGCGCCAGCAGCCAGGGGTCTCAAGGGGATCAGTACTTC.

The chain couples TRBV7-2 to TRBJ2-5; the D gene is possibly TRBD2 (7 bases). CDR1 and CDR2 from the germline V gene are SGHTA and FQGNSA. V lost 5 bases and J 4 bases, leaving 11 bases between the germline ends. There are 13 residues in the CDR3. CDR3 in DNA: TGTGCCAGCAGCCCGCGGGGGCGAGAGACCCAGTACTTC. Translation: CASSPRGRETQYF.

In this sample, this clonotype turned up a few times. V gene TRBV12-3 or TRBV12-4 combines with J gene TRBJ2-1; D gene uncertain. V lost 3 bases and J 8 bases, leaving 11 bases between the germline ends. The CDR3 has 13 residues. Written as DNA, the CDR3 is TGTGCCAGCAGTTTTATCCCTGAGGATGAGCAGTTCTTC. Translated: CASSFIPEDEQFF.

This clonotype came up a few times. This chain connects TRBV3-1 to TRBJ2-5, with D hard to call. Trimming shortened V by 1 base and J by 5 bases, and 5 bases separated the two germline ends. Germline V lookup: CDR1 LGHDT, CDR2 YNNKEL (reference sequence). The CDR3 runs to 12 residues. The CDR3 DNA reads as TGTGCCAGCAGCCAAGCAATGGAGACCCAGTACTTC. Translating gives CASSQAMETQYF.

V and J are TRBV30 and TRBJ2-7, with D tentatively TRBD1 (6 bases). The germline CDR1 and CDR2 sequences are GTSNPN and SVGIG (reference sequence). Trimming pared 2 bases from V and 5 bases from J, leaving 16 bases between. The CDR3 spans 14 residues. CDR3 protein: CAWSTGPIVDEQYF. The CDR3, as DNA: TGTGCCTGGAGTACAGGGCCTATTGTGGACGAGCAGTACTTC.